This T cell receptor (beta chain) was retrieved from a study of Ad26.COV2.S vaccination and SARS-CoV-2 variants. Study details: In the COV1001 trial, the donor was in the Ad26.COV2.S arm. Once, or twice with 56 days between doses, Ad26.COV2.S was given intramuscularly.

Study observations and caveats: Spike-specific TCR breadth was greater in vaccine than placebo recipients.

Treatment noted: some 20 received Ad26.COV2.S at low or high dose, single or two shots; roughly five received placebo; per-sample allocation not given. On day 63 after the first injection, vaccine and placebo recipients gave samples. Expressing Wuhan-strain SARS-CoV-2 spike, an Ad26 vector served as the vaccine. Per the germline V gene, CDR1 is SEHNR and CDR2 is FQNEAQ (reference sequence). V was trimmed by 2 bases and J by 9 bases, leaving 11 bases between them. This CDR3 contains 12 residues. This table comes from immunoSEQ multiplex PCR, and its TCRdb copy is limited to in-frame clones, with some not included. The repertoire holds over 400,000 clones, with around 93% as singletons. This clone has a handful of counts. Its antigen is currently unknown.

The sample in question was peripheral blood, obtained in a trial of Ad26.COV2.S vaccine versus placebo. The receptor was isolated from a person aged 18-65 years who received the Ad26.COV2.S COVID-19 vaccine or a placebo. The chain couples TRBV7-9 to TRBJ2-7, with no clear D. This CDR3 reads CASSLNPRWQYF. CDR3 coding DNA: TGTGCCAGCAGCTTAAACCCGCGCTGGCAGTACTTC.